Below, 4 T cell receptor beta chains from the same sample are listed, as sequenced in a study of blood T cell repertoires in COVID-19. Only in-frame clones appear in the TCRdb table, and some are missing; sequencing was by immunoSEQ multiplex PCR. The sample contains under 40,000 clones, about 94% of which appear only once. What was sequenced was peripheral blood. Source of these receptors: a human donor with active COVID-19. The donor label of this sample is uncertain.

This CDR3 is CASSLSPRGDQETQYF. The CDR3, as DNA: TGTGCCAGCAGTTTATCACCACGGGGGGATCAAGAGACCCAGTACTTC. This sequence joins TRBV27 and TRBJ2-5; 7 bases agree with TRBD2. Per the germline V gene, CDR1 is MNHEY and CDR2 is SMNVEV (reference sequence). Trimming removed 0 bases from V and 2 bases from J; junction bases left unmatched: 6. The CDR3 is 16 amino acids.

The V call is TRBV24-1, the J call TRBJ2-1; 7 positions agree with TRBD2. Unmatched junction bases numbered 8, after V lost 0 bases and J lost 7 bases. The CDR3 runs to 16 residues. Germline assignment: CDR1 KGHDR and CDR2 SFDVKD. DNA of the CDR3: TGTGCCACCAGTGATTTGACGGGAGGCCCGGGTAATGAGCAGTTCTTC. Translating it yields CATSDLTGGPGNEQFF.

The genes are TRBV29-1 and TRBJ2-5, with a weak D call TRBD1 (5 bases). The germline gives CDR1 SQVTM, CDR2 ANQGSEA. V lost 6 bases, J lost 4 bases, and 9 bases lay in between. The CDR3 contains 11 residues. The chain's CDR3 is CSVGVLETQYF. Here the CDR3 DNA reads TGCAGCGTAGGGGTTTTAGAGACCCAGTACTTC.

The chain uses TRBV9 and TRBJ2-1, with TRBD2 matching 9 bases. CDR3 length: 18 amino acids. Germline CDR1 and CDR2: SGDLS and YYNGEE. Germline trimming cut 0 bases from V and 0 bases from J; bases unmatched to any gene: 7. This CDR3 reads CASSVGLAGRNSYNEQFF. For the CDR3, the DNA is TGTGCCAGCAGCGTAGGGCTAGCGGGACGAAACTCCTACAATGAGCAGTTCTTC.